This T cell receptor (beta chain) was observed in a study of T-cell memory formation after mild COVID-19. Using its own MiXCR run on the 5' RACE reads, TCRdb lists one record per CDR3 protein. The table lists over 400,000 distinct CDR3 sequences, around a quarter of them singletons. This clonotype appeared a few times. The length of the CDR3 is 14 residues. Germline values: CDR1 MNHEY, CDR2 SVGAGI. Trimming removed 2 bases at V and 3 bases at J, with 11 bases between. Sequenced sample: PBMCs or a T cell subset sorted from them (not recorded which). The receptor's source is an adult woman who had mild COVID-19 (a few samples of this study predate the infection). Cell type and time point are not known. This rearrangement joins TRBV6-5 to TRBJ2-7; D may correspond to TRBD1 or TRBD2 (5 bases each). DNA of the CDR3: TGTGCCAGCAGTTACAGGGACGGTTTCTACGAGCAGTACTTC. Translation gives CASSYRDGFYEQYF.